Detailed here is one T cell receptor beta chain. Produced via immunoSEQ multiplex PCR; TCRdb's table is partial and in-frame only. This sample carries about 82,000 clones, 78% of them seen once, and the ten largest clones take roughly 38%. The sample originates from a study of blood T cell repertoires in COVID-19. Study overall: The United States, Italy and Spain provided the acute and convalescent COVID-19 samples.

The CDR3 runs 15 residues. In germline, CDR1 is SGHTA, CDR2 FQGNSA. Trimming removed 1 base at V and 7 bases at J, with 14 bases between. The receptor was isolated from a man aged 55 to 70 with COVID-19, enrolled during active disease. What was sequenced was peripheral blood. This chain uses TRBV7-2 with TRBJ1-5, with unresolved D. The CDR3 coding sequence is TGTGCCAGCAGCTTAGGCCGCGGAGATGGGCAGCCCCAGCATTTT. This codes for CASSLGRGDGQPQHF.